This TCR beta chain was sequenced in a study of blood T cell repertoires in COVID-19. As processed by the authors: Amplification with reference gene primers provided the estimates of nucleated cell counts. Repertoires were generated with immunoSEQ multiplex PCR, while TCRdb's copy carries only in-frame clones and drops some. The V and J calls and clone size are taken from that table; D and trimming were inferred from the DNA. This table has 170,000 or so clones, around nine tenths appearing once. The receptor was isolated from a woman aged 70 to 79 with COVID-19, enrolled during active disease. The sequencing sample was made of peripheral blood.

CDR3 sequence reads: CASSESGVAMRNTIYF. The CDR3 DNA follows: TGTGCCAGCAGTGAAAGTGGTGTCGCGATGCGAAACACCATATATTTT. The chain combines TRBV25-1 with TRBJ1-3, with D hard to call. The germline gives CDR1 MGHDK, CDR2 SYGVNS. The CDR3 spans 16 residues. The V end lost 2 bases, the J end lost 5 bases, and 16 bases lay between the germline ends.